The T cell receptor beta chain described here comes from a study of CXCR3-negative and CXCR3-positive naive CD8 T cells. General study results and limits: Naive subsets had comparable surface CD5, so TRB CDR3 properties gauged TCR strength.

CDR3 length equals 14 residues. Germline V CDR1 and CDR2: MGHRA, YSYEKL. Every CD8+ T cell subset underwent triplicate sorting at a few hundred thousand cells apiece. Identification of naive CD8+ T cells rested on CD45RO-CCR7+CD27+CD95- status. With regard to this clonotype: What it recognizes is unknown.

All TRB cDNA libraries came from 5' RACE performed with UMI labels. For each CDR3 protein, TCRdb gives one entry from its re-call of the 5' RACE reads, without DNA. This sample's table reports 5,500 to 6,000 distinct CDR3 sequences. Specimen: naive CXCR3- CD8+ T cells from blood. Subset in this sample: CD45RO-CCR7+CD27+CD95- naive CD8+ T cells lacking CXCR3 (TNR3-). The clonotype was recovered from a human donor in good health. Some clones in this sample may be carry-over from other donors' samples. V gene TRBV4-1 combines with J gene TRBJ2-7; with no DNA, the TCRdb D assignment of TRBD1 cannot be verified. CDR3 in amino acids: CASSQEIPWGEQYF.